This TCR beta chain was obtained from a study of shared clonotypes between healthy human individuals. Study as a whole: Per-donor plates numbered three CD4 naive, three CD4 memory, two CD8 naive and one CD8 memory.

Germline assignment: CDR1 SQVTM and CDR2 ANQGSEA. The CDR3 length is 12 residues. V trimming: 2 bases; J trimming: 8 bases; junction bases outside the gene matches: 4. This clone was observed at least ten times. Its target is unknown. TCRdb's table, derived via immunoSEQ multiplex PCR, lists solely in-frame clones and lacks some. Among about 710,000 clones, 55% to 85% were seen once, and the ten largest hold under 2%. Study outcomes and limitations: About 4.5% of naive CD4 clonotypes were common to several donors.

Sequencing was performed on memory CD4+ T cells sorted from blood. The subset was: CD45RA-negative fraction. This chain connects TRBV29-1 to TRBJ2-3; 7 bases line up with TRBD2. The sequence came from a woman aged 25 to 39 in good health. This CDR3 is CSVESGEPTQYF. The CDR3 nucleotides are TGCAGCGTTGAAAGCGGGGAGCCTACGCAGTATTTT.